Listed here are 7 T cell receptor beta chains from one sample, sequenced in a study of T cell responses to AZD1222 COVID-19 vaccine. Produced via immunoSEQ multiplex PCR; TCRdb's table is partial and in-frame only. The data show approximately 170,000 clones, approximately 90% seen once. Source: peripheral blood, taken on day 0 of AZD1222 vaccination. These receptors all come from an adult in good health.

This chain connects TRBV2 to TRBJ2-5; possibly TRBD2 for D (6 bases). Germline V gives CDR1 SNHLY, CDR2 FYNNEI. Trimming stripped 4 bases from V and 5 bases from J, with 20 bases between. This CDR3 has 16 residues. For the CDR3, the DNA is TGTGCCAGCAGTGGGGGGGAGAGGGCACCCAGGGAGACCCAGTACTTC. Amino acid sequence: CASSGGERAPRETQYF.

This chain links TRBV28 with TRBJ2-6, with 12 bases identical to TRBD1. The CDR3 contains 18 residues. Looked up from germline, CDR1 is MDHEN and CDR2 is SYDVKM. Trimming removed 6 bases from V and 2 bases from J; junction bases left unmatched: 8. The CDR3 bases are TGTGCCAGCAGCAACCCGGGACAGGGGGCGCCTGGGGCCAACGTCCTGACTTTC. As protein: CASSNPGQGAPGANVLTF.

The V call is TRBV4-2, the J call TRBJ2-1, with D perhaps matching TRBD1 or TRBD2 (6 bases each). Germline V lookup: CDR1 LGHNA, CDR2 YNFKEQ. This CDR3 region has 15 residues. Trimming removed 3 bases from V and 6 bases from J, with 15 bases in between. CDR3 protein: CASSQEGGFTNEQFF. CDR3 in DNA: TGTGCCAGCAGCCAGGAGGGGGGCTTCACCAATGAGCAGTTCTTC.

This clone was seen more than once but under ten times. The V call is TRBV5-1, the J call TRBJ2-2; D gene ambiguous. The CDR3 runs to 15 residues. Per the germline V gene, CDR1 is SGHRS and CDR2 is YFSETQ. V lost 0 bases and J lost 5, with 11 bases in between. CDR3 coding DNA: TGCGCCAGCAGCTTGGTTGGCAGTGGAACCGGGGAGCTGTTTTTT. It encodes CASSLVGSGTGELFF. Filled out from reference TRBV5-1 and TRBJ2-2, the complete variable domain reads KAGVTQTPRYLIKTRGQQVTLSCSPISGHRSVSWYQQTPGQGLQFLFEYFSETQRNKGNFPGRFSGRQFSNSRSEMNVSTLELGDSALYLCASSLVGSGTGELFFGEGSRLTVL.

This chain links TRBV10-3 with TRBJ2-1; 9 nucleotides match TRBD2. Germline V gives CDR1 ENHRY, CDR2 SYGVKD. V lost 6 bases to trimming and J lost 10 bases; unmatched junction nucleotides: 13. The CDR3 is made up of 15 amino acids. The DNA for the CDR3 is TGTGCCATCAGGCTGACTAGCGGCCCGGTGGAGGAGCAGTTCTTC. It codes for CAIRLTSGPVEEQFF.

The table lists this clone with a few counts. The CDR3 region is CAISESQGAGDYGYTF. CDR3 in DNA: TGTGCCATCAGTGAGTCCCAGGGGGCGGGAGACTATGGCTACACCTTC. J is TRBJ1-2 and V is TRBV10-3, with 8 bases fitting TRBD1. V lost 0 bases to trimming and J lost 3 bases; unmatched junction nucleotides: 6. The CDR3 spans 16 residues. Germline V gene data show CDR1 as ENHRY and CDR2 as SYGVKD.

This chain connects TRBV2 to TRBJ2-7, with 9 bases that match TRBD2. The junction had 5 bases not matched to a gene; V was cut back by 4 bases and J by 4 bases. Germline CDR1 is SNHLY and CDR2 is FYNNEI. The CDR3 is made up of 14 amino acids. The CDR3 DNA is TGTGCCAGCAGTGCTAGCGGGAAAGGTTACGAGCAGTACTTC. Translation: CASSASGKGYEQYF.